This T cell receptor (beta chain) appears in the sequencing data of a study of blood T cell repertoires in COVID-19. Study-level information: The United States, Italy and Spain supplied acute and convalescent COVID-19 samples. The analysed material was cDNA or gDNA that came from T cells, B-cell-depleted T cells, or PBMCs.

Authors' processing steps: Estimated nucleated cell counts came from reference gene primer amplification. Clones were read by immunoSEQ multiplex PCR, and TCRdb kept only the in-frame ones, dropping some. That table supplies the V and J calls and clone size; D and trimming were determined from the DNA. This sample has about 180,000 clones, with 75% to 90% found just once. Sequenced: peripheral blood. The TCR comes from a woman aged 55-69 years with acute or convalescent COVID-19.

CDR3 in amino acids: CASSETSGGPGRSSDTQYF. CDR3 sequence (DNA): TGTGCCAGCAGTGAGACTAGCGGGGGGCCGGGCCGTAGTTCAGATACGCAGTATTTT. This rearrangement joins TRBV6-1 to TRBJ2-3, with 13 bases matching TRBD2. The ends lost 3 bases at V and 4 bases at J; junction bases unmatched: 13. The germline V gene encodes CDR1 MNHNS and CDR2 SASEGT. The CDR3 totals 19 residues.